This T cell receptor (beta chain) was sequenced for a study of spatial heterogeneity in lung cancer. Study-wide points: Tumor mutation counts were tracked by expanded intratumoral alpha and beta TCR counts.

The germline V gene has CDR1 SGHRS and CDR2 YFSETQ. With V trimmed by 4 bases and J by 1 base, 4 bases remained unmatched. The CDR3 consists of 16 residues. The sample holds many counts of this clonotype. Antigen unknown. TCRdb ran MiXCR on the 5' RACE reads and lists one entry per CDR3 protein. The profile covers more than 20,000 distinct CDR3 sequences, with approximately 3% appearing a single time and under 8% taken by the ten largest. Time point meaning: sample taken at primary tumor resection. Patients with untreated early-stage non-small cell lung cancer, numbering around 72, were the donors. This receptor was obtained from a male donor with early-stage non-small cell lung cancer. The material sequenced was lung tumor tissue, taken at surgery. The rearrangement joins TRBV5-1 to TRBJ2-3; 12 nucleotides agree with TRBD2. The CDR3 DNA follows: TGCGCCAGCAGCACCTGGACTAGCGGGGGCACAGATACGCAGTATTTT. Its protein product is CASSTWTSGGTDTQYF.